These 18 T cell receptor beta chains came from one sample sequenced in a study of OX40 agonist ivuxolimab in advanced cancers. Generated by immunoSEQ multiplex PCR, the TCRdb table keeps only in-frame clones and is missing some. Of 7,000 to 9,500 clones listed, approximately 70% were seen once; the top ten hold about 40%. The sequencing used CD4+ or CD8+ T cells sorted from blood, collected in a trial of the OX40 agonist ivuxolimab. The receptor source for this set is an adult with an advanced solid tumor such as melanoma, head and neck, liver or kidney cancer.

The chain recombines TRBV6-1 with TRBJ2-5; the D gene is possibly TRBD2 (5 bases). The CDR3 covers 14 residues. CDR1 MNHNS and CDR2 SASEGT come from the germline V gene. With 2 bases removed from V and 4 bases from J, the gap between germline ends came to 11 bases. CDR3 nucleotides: TGTGCCAGCAGTGAACAAGCCGAGGGAGAGACCCAGTACTTC. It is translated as CASSEQAEGETQYF.

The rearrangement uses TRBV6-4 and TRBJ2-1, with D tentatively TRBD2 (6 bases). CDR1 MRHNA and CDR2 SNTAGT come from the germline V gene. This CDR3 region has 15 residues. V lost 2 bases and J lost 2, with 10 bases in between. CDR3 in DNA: TGTGCCAGCAGTGACGGAGGGGAGGCCTACAATGAGCAGTTCTTC. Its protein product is CASSDGGEAYNEQFF.

In DNA form, the CDR3 reads TGTGCCAGCTCAGGGACAGTCGCGAACACCGGGGAGCTGTTTTTT. Its protein is CASSGTVANTGELFF. The chain carries TRBV18 and TRBJ2-2; 7 nucleotides match TRBD1. This CDR3 comprises 15 residues. Germline CDR1 KGHSH, CDR2 LQKENI. The junction had 3 bases not matched to a gene; V was cut back by 5 bases and J by 0 bases.

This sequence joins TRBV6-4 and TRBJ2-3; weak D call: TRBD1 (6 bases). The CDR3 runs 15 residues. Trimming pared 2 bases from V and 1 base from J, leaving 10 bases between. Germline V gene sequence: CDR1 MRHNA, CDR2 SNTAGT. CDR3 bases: TGTGCCAGCAGTGACACGGCAGGGGGCACAGATACGCAGTATTTT. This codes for CASSDTAGGTDTQYF.

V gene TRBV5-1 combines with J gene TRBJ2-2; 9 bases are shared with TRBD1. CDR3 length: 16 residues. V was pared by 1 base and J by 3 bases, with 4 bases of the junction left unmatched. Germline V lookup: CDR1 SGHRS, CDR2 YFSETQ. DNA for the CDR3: TGCGCCAGCAGCTTGTCGGGACAGGGCTACACCGGGGAGCTGTTTTTT. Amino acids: CASSLSGQGYTGELFF.

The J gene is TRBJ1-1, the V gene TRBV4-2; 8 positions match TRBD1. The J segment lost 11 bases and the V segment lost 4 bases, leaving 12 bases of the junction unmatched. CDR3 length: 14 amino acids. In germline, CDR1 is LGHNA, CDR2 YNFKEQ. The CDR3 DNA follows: TGTGCCAGCAGCCCTCCGGGACAGGAAGGGAAGGCTTTCTTT. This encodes CASSPPGQEGKAFF.

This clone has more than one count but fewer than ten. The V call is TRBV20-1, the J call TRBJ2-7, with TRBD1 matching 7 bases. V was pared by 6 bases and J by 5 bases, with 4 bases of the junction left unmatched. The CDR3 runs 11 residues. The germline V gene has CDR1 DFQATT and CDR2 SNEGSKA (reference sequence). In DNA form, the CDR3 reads TGCAGTGCAGCTCAGGGGGACGAGCAGTACTTC. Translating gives CSAAQGDEQYF.

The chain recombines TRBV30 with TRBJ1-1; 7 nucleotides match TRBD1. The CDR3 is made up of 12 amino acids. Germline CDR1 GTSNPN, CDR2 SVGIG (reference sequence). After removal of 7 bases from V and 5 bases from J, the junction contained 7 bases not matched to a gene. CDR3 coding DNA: TGTGCCTACTCACAGGGGTGGACTGAAGCTTTCTTT. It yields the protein CAYSQGWTEAFF.

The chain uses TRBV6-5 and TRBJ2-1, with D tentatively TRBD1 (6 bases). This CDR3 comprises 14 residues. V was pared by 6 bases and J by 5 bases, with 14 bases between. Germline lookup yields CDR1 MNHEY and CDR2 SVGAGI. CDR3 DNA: TGTGCCAGCAGCGTGGACAGCTACGACAATGAGCAGTTCTTC. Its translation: CASSVDSYDNEQFF.

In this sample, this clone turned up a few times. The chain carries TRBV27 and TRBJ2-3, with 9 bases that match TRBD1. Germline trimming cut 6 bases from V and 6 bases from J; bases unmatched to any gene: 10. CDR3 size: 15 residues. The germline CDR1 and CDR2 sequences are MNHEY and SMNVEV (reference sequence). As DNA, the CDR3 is TGTGCCAGCAGCCATTCCGGGACAGGGCAGGATACGCAGTATTTT. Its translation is CASSHSGTGQDTQYF.

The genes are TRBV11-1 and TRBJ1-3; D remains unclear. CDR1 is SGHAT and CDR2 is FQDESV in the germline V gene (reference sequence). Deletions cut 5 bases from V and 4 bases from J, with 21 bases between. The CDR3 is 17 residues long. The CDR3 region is CASSPGSAGRRGNTIYF. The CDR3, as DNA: TGTGCCAGCAGCCCCGGGTCGGCCGGGCGGAGAGGAAACACCATATATTTT.

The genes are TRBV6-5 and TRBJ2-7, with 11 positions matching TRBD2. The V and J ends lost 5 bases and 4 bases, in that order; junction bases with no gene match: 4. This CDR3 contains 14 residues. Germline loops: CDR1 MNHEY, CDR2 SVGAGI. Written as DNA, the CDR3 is TGTGCCAGCAGTGATTTAGCGGGAGGGTACGAGCAGTACTTC. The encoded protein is CASSDLAGGYEQYF.

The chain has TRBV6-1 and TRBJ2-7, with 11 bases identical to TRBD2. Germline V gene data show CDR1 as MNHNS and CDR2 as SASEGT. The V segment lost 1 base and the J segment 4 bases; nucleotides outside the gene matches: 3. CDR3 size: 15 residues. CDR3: CASSEDGTSGYEQYF. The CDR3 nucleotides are TGTGCCAGCAGTGAAGACGGGACTAGCGGTTACGAGCAGTACTTC.

The CDR3 DNA is TGTGCCAGCAGGCCCGCAAACACTGAAGCTTTCTTT. Translating gives CASRPANTEAFF. This chain links TRBV2 with TRBJ1-1; D is ambiguous. The CDR3 covers 12 residues. CDR1 and CDR2 (germline): SNHLY, FYNNEI. Trimming pared 6 bases from V and 2 bases from J, leaving 7 bases between.

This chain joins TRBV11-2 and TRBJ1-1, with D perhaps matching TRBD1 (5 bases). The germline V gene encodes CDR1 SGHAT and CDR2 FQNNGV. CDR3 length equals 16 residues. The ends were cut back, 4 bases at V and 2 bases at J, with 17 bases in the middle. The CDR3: CASSSHSLDSNTEAFF. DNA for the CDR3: TGTGCCAGCAGCTCTCATTCCTTAGACAGCAACACTGAAGCTTTCTTT. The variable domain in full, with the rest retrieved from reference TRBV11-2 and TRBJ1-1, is EAGVAQSPRYKIIEKRQSVAFWCNPISGHATLYWYQQILGQGPKLLIQFQNNGVVDDSQLPKDRFSAERLKGVDSTLKIQPAKLEDSAVYLCASSSHSLDSNTEAFFGQGTRLTVV.

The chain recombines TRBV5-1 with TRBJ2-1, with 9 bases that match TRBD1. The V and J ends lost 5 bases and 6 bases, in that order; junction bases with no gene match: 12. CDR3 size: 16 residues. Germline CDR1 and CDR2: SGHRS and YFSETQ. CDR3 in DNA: TGCGCCAGCAGTTATTATCCGGGACAGGGTACCAATGAGCAGTTCTTC. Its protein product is CASSYYPGQGTNEQFF.

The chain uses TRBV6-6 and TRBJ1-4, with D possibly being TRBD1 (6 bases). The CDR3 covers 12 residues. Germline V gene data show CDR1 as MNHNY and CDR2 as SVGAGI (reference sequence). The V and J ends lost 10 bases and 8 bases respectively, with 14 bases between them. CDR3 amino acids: CATEGDGEKLFF. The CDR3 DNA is TGTGCCACCGAGGGGGATGGGGAAAAACTGTTTTTT.

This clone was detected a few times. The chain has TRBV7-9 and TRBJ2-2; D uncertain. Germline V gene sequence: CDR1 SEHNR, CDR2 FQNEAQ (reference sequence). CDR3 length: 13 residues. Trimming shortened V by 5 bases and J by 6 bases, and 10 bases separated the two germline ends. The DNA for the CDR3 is TGTGCCAGCAGCCCAGTGGTGTCCGGGGAGCTGTTTTTT. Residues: CASSPVVSGELFF.